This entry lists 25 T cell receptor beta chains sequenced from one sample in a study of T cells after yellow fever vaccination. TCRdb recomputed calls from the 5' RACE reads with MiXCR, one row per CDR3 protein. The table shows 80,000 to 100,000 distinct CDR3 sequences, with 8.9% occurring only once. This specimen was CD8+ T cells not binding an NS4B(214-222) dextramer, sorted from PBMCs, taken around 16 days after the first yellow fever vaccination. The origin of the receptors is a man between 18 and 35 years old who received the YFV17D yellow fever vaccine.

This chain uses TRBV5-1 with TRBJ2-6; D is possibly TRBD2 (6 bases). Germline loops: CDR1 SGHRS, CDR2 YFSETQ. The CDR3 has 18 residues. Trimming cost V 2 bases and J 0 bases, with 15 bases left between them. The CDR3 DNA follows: TGCGCCAGCAGCTTCGCCGGGACTTTCGTCTCTGGGGCCAACGTCCTGACTTTC. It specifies CASSFAGTFVSGANVLTF.

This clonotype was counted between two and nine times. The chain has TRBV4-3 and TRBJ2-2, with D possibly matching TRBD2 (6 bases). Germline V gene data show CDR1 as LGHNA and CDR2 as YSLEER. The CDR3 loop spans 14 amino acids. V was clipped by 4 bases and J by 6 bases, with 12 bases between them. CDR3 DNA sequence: TGCGCCAGCAGCCCCGGGGGTGAATCCGGGGAGCTGTTTTTT. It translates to CASSPGGESGELFF.

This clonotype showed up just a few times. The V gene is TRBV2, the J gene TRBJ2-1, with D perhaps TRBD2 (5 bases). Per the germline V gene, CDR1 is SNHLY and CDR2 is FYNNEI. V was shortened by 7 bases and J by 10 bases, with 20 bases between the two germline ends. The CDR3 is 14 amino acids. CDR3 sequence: CASMEESSLAEQFF. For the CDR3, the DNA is TGTGCCAGCATGGAGGAAAGCAGCCTAGCCGAGCAGTTCTTC.

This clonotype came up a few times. CDR3: CATSGRTNDGGGTDTQYF. In DNA, the CDR3 is TGTGCCACCAGTGGTCGAACTAACGACGGGGGAGGCACAGATACGCAGTATTTT. The V gene is TRBV24-1, the J gene TRBJ2-3; D possibly corresponds to TRBD2 (6 bases). Germline V lookup: CDR1 KGHDR, CDR2 SFDVKD. Trimming took 5 bases from V and 1 from J, leaving 21 bases between them. CDR3 length equals 18 residues.

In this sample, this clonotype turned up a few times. CDR3 DNA: TGCAGTGCGCTTACAGGGAGGGGACAGCCCCAGCATTTT. Its translation is CSALTGRGQPQHF. The rearrangement uses TRBV20-1 and TRBJ1-5, with a possible D match to TRBD1 (6 bases). Trimming took off 6 bases at V and 7 bases at J, with 16 bases between the two ends. The CDR3 has 13 residues. Germline V gene data show CDR1 as DFQATT and CDR2 as SNEGSKA (reference sequence).

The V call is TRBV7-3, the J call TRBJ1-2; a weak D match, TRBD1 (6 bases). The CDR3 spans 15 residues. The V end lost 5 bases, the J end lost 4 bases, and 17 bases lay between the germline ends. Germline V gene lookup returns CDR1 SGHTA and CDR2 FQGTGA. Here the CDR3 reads CASSPFSGGSYGYTF. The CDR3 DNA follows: TGTGCCAGCAGCCCCTTCTCGGGGGGCAGCTATGGCTACACCTTC.

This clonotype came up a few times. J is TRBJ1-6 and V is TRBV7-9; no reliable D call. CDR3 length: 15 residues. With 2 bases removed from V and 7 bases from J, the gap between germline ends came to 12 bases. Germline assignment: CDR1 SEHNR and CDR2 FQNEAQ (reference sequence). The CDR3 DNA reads TGTGCCAGCAGCTTATACCGGACGGTGAATTCACCCCTCCACTTT. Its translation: CASSLYRTVNSPLHF.

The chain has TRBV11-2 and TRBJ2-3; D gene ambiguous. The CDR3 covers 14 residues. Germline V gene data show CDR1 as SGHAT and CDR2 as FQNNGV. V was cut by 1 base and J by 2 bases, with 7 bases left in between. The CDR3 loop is CASSLVPYTDTQYF. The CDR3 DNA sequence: TGTGCCAGCAGCTTAGTCCCCTACACAGATACGCAGTATTTT.

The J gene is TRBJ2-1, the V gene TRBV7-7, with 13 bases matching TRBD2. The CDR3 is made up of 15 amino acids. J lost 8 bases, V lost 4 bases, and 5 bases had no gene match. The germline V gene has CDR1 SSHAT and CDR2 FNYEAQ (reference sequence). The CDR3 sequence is CASSSLAGGPDEQFF. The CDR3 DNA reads TGTGCCAGCAGCTCACTAGCGGGGGGGCCCGATGAGCAGTTCTTC.

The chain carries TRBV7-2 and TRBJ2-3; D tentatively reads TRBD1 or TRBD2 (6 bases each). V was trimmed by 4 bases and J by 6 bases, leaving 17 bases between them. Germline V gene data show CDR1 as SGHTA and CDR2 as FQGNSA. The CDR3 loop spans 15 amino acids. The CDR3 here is CASSSPQGLPDTQYF. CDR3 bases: TGTGCCAGCAGCTCCCCACAGGGACTTCCCGATACGCAGTATTTT. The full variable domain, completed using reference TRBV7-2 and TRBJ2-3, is GAGVSQSPSNKVTEKGKDVELRCDPISGHTALYWYRQSLGQGLEFLIYFQGNSAPDKSGLPSDRFSAERTGGSVSTLTIQRTQQEDSAVYLCASSSPQGLPDTQYFGPGTRLTVL.

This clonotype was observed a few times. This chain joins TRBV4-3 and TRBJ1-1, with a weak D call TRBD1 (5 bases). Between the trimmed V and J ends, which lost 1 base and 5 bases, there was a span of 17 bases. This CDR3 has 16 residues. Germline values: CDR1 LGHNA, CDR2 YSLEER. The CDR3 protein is CASSQGASGGRTEAFF. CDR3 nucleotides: TGCGCCAGCAGCCAAGGGGCCTCGGGGGGGAGAACTGAAGCTTTCTTT.

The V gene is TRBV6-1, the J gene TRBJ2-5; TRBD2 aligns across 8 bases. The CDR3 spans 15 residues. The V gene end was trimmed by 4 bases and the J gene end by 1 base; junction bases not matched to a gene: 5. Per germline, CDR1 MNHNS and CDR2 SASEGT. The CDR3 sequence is CASSVFGGAQETQYF. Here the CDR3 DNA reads TGTGCCAGCAGTGTATTCGGGGGGGCCCAAGAGACCCAGTACTTC.

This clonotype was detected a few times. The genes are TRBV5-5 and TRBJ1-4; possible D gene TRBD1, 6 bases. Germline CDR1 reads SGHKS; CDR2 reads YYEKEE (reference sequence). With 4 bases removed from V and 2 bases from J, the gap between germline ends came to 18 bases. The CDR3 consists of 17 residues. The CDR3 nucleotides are TGTGCCAGCAGCAGGGTTCCAGGGGAGGGGACTAATGAAAAACTGTTTTTT. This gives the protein CASSRVPGEGTNEKLFF.

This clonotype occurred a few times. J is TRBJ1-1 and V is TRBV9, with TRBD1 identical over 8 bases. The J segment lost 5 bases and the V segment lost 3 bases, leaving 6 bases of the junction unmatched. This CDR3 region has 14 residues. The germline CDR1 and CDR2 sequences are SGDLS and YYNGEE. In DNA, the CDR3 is TGTGCCAGCAGCGCCAGGGGGCTGGGGACTGAAGCTTTCTTT. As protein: CASSARGLGTEAFF.

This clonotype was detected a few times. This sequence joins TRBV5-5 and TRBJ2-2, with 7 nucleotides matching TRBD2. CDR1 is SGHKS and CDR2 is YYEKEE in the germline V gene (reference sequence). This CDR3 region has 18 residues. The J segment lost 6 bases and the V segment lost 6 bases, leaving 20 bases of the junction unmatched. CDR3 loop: CASTSLLQGGVSPGELFF. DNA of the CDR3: TGTGCCAGCACCTCACTCCTTCAGGGAGGGGTGAGCCCCGGGGAGCTGTTTTTT.

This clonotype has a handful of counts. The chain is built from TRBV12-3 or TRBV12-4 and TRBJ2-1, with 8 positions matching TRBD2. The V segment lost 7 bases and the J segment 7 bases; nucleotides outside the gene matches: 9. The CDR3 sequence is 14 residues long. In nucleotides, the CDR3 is TGTGCCAGCACTTCGGGACTAGAAAGGAATGAGCAGTTCTTC. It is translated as CASTSGLERNEQFF.

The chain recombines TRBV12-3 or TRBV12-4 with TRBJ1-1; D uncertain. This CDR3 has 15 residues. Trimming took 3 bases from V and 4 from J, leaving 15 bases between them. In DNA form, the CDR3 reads TGTGCCAGCAGTTTCGGACGGGGATTAGGCACTGAAGCTTTCTTT. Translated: CASSFGRGLGTEAFF.

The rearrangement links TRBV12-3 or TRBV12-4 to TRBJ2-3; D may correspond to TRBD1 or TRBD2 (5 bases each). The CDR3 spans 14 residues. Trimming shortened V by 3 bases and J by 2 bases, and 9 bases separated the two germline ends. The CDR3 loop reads CASSLGTATDTQYF. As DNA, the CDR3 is TGTGCCAGCAGTTTGGGGACGGCCACAGATACGCAGTATTTT.

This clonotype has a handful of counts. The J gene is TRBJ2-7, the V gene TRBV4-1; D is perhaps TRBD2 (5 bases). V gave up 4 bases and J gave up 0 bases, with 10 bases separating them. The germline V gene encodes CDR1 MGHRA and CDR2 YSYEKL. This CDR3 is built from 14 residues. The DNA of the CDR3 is TGCGCCAGCAGCCCGCGTGGGAGCTCCTACGAGCAGTACTTC. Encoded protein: CASSPRGSSYEQYF.

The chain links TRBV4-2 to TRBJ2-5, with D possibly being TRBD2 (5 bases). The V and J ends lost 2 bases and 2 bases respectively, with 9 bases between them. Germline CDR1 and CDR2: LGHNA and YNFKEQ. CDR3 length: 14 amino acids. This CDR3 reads CASSQPGEQETQYF. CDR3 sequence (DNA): TGTGCCAGCAGCCAACCCGGGGAACAAGAGACCCAGTACTTC.

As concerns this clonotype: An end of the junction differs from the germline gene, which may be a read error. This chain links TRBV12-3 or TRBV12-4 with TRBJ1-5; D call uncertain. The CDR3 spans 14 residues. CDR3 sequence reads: CASSLGNSKQPQHF. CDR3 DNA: TGTGCCAGCAGTCTCGGTAATAGCAAGCAGCCCCAGCATTTT.

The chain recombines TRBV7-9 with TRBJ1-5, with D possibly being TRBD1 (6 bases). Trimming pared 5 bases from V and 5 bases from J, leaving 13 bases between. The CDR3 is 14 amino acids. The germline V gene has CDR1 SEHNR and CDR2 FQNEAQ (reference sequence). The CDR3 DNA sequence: TGTGCCAGCAGCCCACAGGGTGCGTATCAGCCCCAGCATTTT. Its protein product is CASSPQGAYQPQHF.

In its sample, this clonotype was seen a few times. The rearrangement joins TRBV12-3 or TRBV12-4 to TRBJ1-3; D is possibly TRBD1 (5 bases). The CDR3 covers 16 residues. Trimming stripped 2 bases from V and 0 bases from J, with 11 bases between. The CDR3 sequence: CASSLHLTDSGNTIYF. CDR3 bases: TGTGCCAGCAGTTTACACCTGACAGACTCTGGAAACACCATATATTTT.

The CDR3 reads CSVVPVPGGNTIYF. CDR3 nucleotides: TGCAGCGTTGTTCCCGTTCCGGGAGGAAACACCATATATTTT. This rearrangement joins TRBV29-1 to TRBJ1-3; unclear D gene. CDR1 is SQVTM and CDR2 is ANQGSEA in the germline V gene. The CDR3 is 14 residues long. V was cut by 4 bases and J by 4 bases, with 14 bases left in between.

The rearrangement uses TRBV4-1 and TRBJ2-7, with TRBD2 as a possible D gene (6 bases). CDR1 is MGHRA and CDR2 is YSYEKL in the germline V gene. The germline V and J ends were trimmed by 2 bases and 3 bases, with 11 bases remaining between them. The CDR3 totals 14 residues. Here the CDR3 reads CASSQTLSGYEQYF. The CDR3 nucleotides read TGCGCCAGCAGCCAAACCCTTAGCGGCTACGAGCAGTACTTC.